One sample yielded the 29 T cell receptor beta chains listed below, sequenced in a study of early stage breast cancer tumors (dated by TCRdb to 2016 to 2017). To prepare the library, the immunoSEQ multiplex PCR assay was applied. TCRdb's version of the immuneACCESS table is confined to in-frame rearrangements and falls short of the full clone set. An unresolved V gene accounts for under half of the shortfall where checked; the remainder is of unknown origin. This sample is represented by about 53,000 clones; over 80% of them were singletons. The top ten clonotypes cover 5% of the sample. The sample consisted of blood. These receptors were obtained from a person between 70 and 80 years old with breast cancer.

This clone was detected only once. This chain links TRBV30 with TRBJ1-3; D unresolved. Deletions cut 3 bases from V and 0 bases from J, with 12 bases between. The germline gives CDR1 GTSNPN, CDR2 SVGIG (reference sequence). This CDR3 contains 15 residues. For the CDR3, the DNA is TGTGCCTGGAGCCAGCCGGGGTCCTCTGGAAACACCATATATTTT. Translated, it gives CAWSQPGSSGNTIYF.

As to this clone: Other DNA sequences in the sample encode the same CDR3. The genes are TRBV5-1 and TRBJ2-2; TRBD2 agrees at 10 bases. This CDR3 has 17 amino acids. Trimming removed 4 bases from V and 0 bases from J; junction bases left unmatched: 6. Germline loops: CDR1 SGHRS, CDR2 YFSETQ. The CDR3 here is CASSLRTSGANTGELFF. The DNA for the CDR3 is TGCGCCAGCAGCCTTAGGACTAGCGGAGCGAACACCGGGGAGCTGTTTTTT. The full variable domain, completed using reference TRBV5-1 and TRBJ2-2, is KAGVTQTPRYLIKTRGQQVTLSCSPISGHRSVSWYQQTPGQGLQFLFEYFSETQRNKGNFPGRFSGRQFSNSRSEMNVSTLELGDSALYLCASSLRTSGANTGELFFGEGSRLTVL.

The CDR3 region has the DNA TGTGCCAGCAGCCCGGAGCGGGGGGGGAACACCGGGGAGCTGTTTTTT. Protein product: CASSPERGGNTGELFF. The chain employs TRBV7-7 and TRBJ2-2; 10 bases are a match to TRBD2. V trimming: 5 bases; J trimming: 1 base; junction bases outside the gene matches: 4. Germline V gene data show CDR1 as SSHAT and CDR2 as FNYEAQ (reference sequence). This CDR3 region has 16 residues.

The rearrangement joins TRBV9 to TRBJ2-1; 7 bases align to TRBD2. J gave up 2 bases and V 6 bases, and 8 bases lay outside the gene matches. CDR3 size: 15 residues. CDR1 is SGDLS and CDR2 is YYNGEE in the germline V gene. CDR3 in amino acids: CASTQLAGAYNEQFF. CDR3 DNA: TGTGCCAGCACGCAGTTGGCGGGGGCCTACAATGAGCAGTTCTTC.

The V gene is TRBV19, the J gene TRBJ1-1, with D possibly TRBD1 on 5 matching bases. Germline V lookup: CDR1 LNHDA, CDR2 SQIVND (reference sequence). Trimming took 7 bases from V and 1 from J, leaving 19 bases between them. The CDR3 totals 16 residues. This CDR3 is CASTPKGRGANTEAFF. CDR3 bases: TGTGCCAGTACCCCCAAGGGGAGGGGAGCGAACACTGAAGCTTTCTTT.

The chain employs TRBV6-1 and TRBJ1-2; a possible D gene is TRBD1 (5 bases). Looked up from germline, CDR1 is MNHNS and CDR2 is SASEGT. V dropped 2 bases and J dropped 4 bases, with 14 bases sitting between them. This CDR3 region has 15 residues. The CDR3 DNA follows: TGTGCCAGCAGTGAATCAGGGAAGTTACGCTATGGCTACACCTTC. Protein sequence: CASSESGKLRYGYTF.

The chain links TRBV5-1 to TRBJ1-6; D is unresolved. The germline gives CDR1 SGHRS, CDR2 YFSETQ. The V end lost 4 bases, the J end lost 0 bases, and 17 bases lay between the germline ends. The CDR3 loop spans 18 amino acids. For the CDR3, the DNA is TGCGCCAGCAGCCCGGGTTTTTCGGGGAGCTCCTATAATTCACCCCTCCACTTT. Translation gives CASSPGFSGSSYNSPLHF.

The J gene is TRBJ2-4, the V gene TRBV11-1, with 16 nucleotides matching TRBD2. This CDR3 is 16 amino acids long. V gave up 1 base and J gave up 7 bases; unmatched junction bases: 1. The germline V gene encodes CDR1 SGHAT and CDR2 FQDESV (reference sequence). The CDR3 here is CASSLEGLAGGNIQYF. In nucleotides, the CDR3 is TGTGCCAGCAGCTTAGAGGGACTAGCGGGAGGGAACATTCAGTACTTC.

The chain has TRBV19 and TRBJ1-1, with 9 bases fitting TRBD1. Germline values: CDR1 LNHDA, CDR2 SQIVND (reference sequence). The CDR3 length is 15 residues. V lost 7 bases, J lost 4 bases, and 10 bases stayed unmatched. For the CDR3, the DNA is TGTGCCAGTAACCTAGGGACAGGGTTTATCACTGAAGCTTTCTTT. The encoded protein is CASNLGTGFITEAFF.

The gene calls are TRBV7-7 and TRBJ2-3; 7 positions match TRBD1. Germline CDR1 and CDR2: SSHAT and FNYEAQ (reference sequence). The V segment lost 5 bases and the J segment 2 bases; nucleotides outside the gene matches: 10. The CDR3 consists of 16 residues. DNA for the CDR3: TGTGCCAGCAGCGCTACAGGGGAACTTTACACAGATACGCAGTATTTT. It specifies CASSATGELYTDTQYF.

This rearrangement joins TRBV6-5 to TRBJ1-6, with a possible D match to TRBD1 (6 bases). The V gene's germline CDR1 is MNHEY and CDR2 SVGAGI. The CDR3 runs 16 residues. Trimming removed 1 base at V and 8 bases at J, with 15 bases between. The CDR3 is CASSYLSRGRDSPLHF. The CDR3, as DNA: TGTGCCAGCAGTTACTTATCCAGGGGAAGGGATTCACCCCTCCACTTT.

This rearrangement joins TRBV6-1 to TRBJ1-2; unclear D gene. Trimming stripped 1 base from V and 4 bases from J, with 7 bases between. Germline-derived CDR1 and CDR2 are MNHNS and SASEGT. This CDR3 comprises 13 residues. CDR3 loop: CASSEGSFYGYTF. The DNA for the CDR3 is TGTGCCAGCAGTGAAGGTTCTTTCTATGGCTACACCTTC.

This chain connects TRBV9 to TRBJ2-7; 8 positions match TRBD2. Germline CDR1 and CDR2: SGDLS and YYNGEE. The CDR3 runs 14 residues. J gave up 5 bases and V 4 bases, and 8 bases lay outside the gene matches. CDR3 nucleotides: TGTGCCAGCAGCCCGGGGGGGAGTCGCCACGAGCAGTACTTC. Translation gives CASSPGGSRHEQYF. Drawing the rest from reference TRBV9 and TRBJ2-7, the complete variable domain is DSGVTQTPKHLITATGQRVTLRCSPRSGDLSVYWYQQSLDQGLQFLIQYYNGEERAKGNILERFSAQQFPDLHSELNLSSLELGDSALYFCASSPGGSRHEQYFGPGTRLTVT.

This chain links TRBV12-1 with TRBJ2-5; the table's TRBD1 call for D was not verified on the DNA. TRBV12-1 is designated a pseudogene. CDR3 length equals 15 residues. The CDR3 sequence: CASSQDSSYQETQYF. The CDR3 DNA follows: TGTGCCAGCAGCCAGGACAGTTCGTACCAAGAGACCCAGTACTTC.

The V gene is TRBV12-2, the J gene TRBJ1-2. TRBV12-2 is assigned pseudogene status. CDR3 size: 18 residues. The CDR3 DNA reads as TGTGCAAGTCGCGTTAGGGGGGGGCCCTTTACCCCAATCTATGGCTACACCTTC. This encodes CASRVRGGPFTPIYGYTF.

The CDR3 spells CASRLQGSHTEAFF. CDR3 in DNA: TGTGCCAGCCGACTACAGGGAAGCCACACTGAAGCTTTCTTT. V gene TRBV6-4 combines with J gene TRBJ1-1; tentatively, D is TRBD1 (6 bases). The germline V gene encodes CDR1 MRHNA and CDR2 SNTAGT. The germline V and J ends were trimmed by 8 bases and 3 bases, with 16 bases remaining between them. The CDR3 has 14 amino acids.

V gene TRBV30 combines with J gene TRBJ2-5, with 10 bases lining up with TRBD2. The germline V gene encodes CDR1 GTSNPN and CDR2 SVGIG (reference sequence). Trimming cost V 0 bases and J 9 bases; bases outside gene matches: 16. This CDR3 comprises 17 residues. The CDR3 reads CAWSVGIAGGGARAQYF. The CDR3 bases are TGTGCCTGGAGTGTTGGAATAGCGGGGGGTGGGGCCAGGGCCCAGTACTTC.

The gene calls are TRBV6-1 and TRBJ1-2; TRBD1 matches 8 bases. The CDR3 sequence is 14 residues long. Germline CDR1 reads MNHNS; CDR2 reads SASEGT. Trimming removed 5 bases from V and 9 bases from J; junction bases left unmatched: 11. CDR3 sequence (DNA): TGTGCCAGCAGTACCTCAGGGGGCGGAATTAGCTACACCTTC. The encoded protein is CASSTSGGGISYTF.

V gene TRBV7-9 combines with J gene TRBJ1-5; a possible D gene is TRBD1 (5 bases). Germline CDR1 SEHNR, CDR2 FQNEAQ (reference sequence). V gave up 1 base and J gave up 2 bases, with 12 bases separating them. The CDR3 extends over 16 amino acids. The CDR3: CASSLDQGFGNQPQHF. The CDR3 nucleotides read TGTGCCAGCAGCTTAGATCAGGGCTTTGGCAATCAGCCCCAGCATTTT.

This chain uses TRBV27 with TRBJ1-4, with TRBD1 matching over 8 bases. V lost 6 bases to trimming and J lost 0 bases; unmatched junction nucleotides: 9. Germline-derived CDR1 and CDR2 are MNHEY and SMNVEV (reference sequence). This CDR3 contains 17 residues. The CDR3: CASRKTGATTTNEKLFF. DNA for the CDR3: TGTGCCAGCAGGAAGACAGGGGCTACTACAACTAATGAAAAACTGTTTTTT.

The J gene is TRBJ2-7, the V gene TRBV4-1; TRBD1 agrees at 7 bases. The CDR3 covers 17 residues. Germline V gene data show CDR1 as MGHRA and CDR2 as YSYEKL. The trim removed 0 bases at V and 0 bases at J, leaving 8 bases unmatched. In DNA, the CDR3 is TGCGCCAGCAGCCAAGAGTTTAAGGGACAGAGCTCCTACGAGCAGTACTTC. Its protein product is CASSQEFKGQSSYEQYF.

J is TRBJ1-2 and V is TRBV4-3, with 10 bases matching TRBD1. The germline gives CDR1 LGHNA, CDR2 YSLEER. CDR3 length: 17 amino acids. The V segment lost 1 base and the J segment 0 bases; nucleotides outside the gene matches: 5. CDR3: CASSQGRDRGSNYGYTF. The CDR3 DNA reads as TGCGCCAGCAGCCAAGGGCGGGACAGGGGTTCTAACTATGGCTACACCTTC.

The chain uses TRBV15 and TRBJ1-1, with a possible D match to TRBD1 (6 bases). The CDR3 length is 14 residues. Germline CDR1 and CDR2: LNHNV and YYDKDF (reference sequence). Trimming removed 5 bases from V and 1 base from J, with 11 bases in between. The CDR3 DNA reads TGTGCCACCAGCCGGGGGGGGCAGAACACTGAAGCTTTCTTT. Translating gives CATSRGGQNTEAFF.

The chain carries TRBV18 and TRBJ2-2; TRBD1 agrees at 7 bases. Germline CDR1 is KGHSH and CDR2 is LQKENI. V lost 3 bases and J lost 7; bases outside the gene matches: 5. This CDR3 is built from 14 residues. CDR3 in amino acids: CASSPMTGFGELFF. The CDR3 bases are TGTGCCAGCTCACCGATGACAGGGTTCGGGGAGCTGTTTTTT.

The chain is built from TRBV5-6 and TRBJ1-2, with a weak D call TRBD1 (5 bases). The CDR3 is made up of 14 amino acids. Germline values: CDR1 SGHDT, CDR2 YYEEEE. Trimming shortened V by 2 bases and J by 0 bases, and 8 bases separated the two germline ends. CDR3 amino acids: CASSFSGSNYGYTF. The CDR3 nucleotides read TGTGCCAGCAGCTTTTCAGGGTCTAACTATGGCTACACCTTC.

CDR3 protein: CASSLDGGTALEQYF. CDR3 coding DNA: TGCGCCAGCAGCTTGGACGGGGGGACGGCCCTCGAGCAGTACTTC. V is TRBV5-1 and J is TRBJ2-7; TRBD2 matches 7 bases. The CDR3 sequence is 15 residues long. V lost 0 bases to trimming and J lost 6 bases; unmatched junction nucleotides: 9. Germline values: CDR1 SGHRS, CDR2 YFSETQ.

V usage is TRBV4-1 and J usage is TRBJ2-7, with D possibly TRBD2 on 6 matching bases. This CDR3 contains 17 residues. V lost 0 bases to trimming and J lost 7 bases, with 22 bases between them. The V gene's germline CDR1 is MGHRA and CDR2 YSYEKL. The chain's CDR3 is CASSQDPSRGFRVEQYF. Here the CDR3 DNA reads TGCGCCAGCAGCCAAGATCCGAGTCGGGGGTTCAGAGTTGAGCAGTACTTC.

The chain joins TRBV6-6 to TRBJ1-1, with TRBD1 identical over 9 bases. Unmatched junction bases numbered 9, after V lost 4 bases and J lost 6 bases. CDR1 is MNHNY and CDR2 is SVGAGI in the germline V gene (reference sequence). The CDR3 totals 15 residues. CDR3 nucleotide sequence: TGTGCCAGCAGTTCAAGTACAGGGGGCTCGGCTGAAGCTTTCTTT. It specifies CASSSSTGGSAEAFF.

This rearrangement joins TRBV7-2 to TRBJ2-7, with TRBD1 matching over 8 bases. Germline CDR1 reads SGHTA; CDR2 reads FQGNSA. This CDR3 is 15 amino acids long. V trimming: 1 base; J trimming: 7 bases; junction bases outside the gene matches: 9. The CDR3 here is CASSLGGAGGEEQYF. The CDR3 DNA follows: TGTGCCAGCAGCTTAGGAGGGGCAGGGGGCGAAGAGCAGTACTTC.